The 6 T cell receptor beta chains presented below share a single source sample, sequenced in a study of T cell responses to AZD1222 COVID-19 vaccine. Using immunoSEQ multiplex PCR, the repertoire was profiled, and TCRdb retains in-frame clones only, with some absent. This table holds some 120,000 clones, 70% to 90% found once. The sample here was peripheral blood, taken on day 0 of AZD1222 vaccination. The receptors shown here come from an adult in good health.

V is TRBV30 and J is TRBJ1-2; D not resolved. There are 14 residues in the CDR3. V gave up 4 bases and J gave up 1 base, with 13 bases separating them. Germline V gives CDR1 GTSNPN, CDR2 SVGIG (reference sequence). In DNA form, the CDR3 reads TGTGCCTGGACTCATACGGGGAGTAACTATGGCTACACCTTC. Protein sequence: CAWTHTGSNYGYTF.

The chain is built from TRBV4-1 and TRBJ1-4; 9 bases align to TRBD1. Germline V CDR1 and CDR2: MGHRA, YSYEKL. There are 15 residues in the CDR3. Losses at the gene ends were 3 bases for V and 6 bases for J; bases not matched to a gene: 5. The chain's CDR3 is CASSQIRDRDEKLFF. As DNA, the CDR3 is TGCGCCAGCAGCCAGATCCGGGACAGGGATGAAAAACTGTTTTTT.

The CDR3 region has the DNA TGTGCCACCAGCAGCCTTGTAGGGGTCGGTGGAAACACCATATATTTT. Protein: CATSSLVGVGGNTIYF. The chain uses TRBV15 and TRBJ1-3, with a possible D match to TRBD1 (5 bases). Germline assignment: CDR1 LNHNV and CDR2 YYDKDF (reference sequence). This CDR3 has 16 residues. With 3 bases removed from V and 3 bases from J, the gap between germline ends came to 15 bases.

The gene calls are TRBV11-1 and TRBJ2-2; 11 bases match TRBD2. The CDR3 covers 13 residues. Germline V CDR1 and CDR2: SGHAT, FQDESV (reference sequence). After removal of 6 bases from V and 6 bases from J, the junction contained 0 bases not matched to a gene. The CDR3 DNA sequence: TGTGCCAGCAGGGGACTAGCGGCCGGGGAGCTGTTTTTT. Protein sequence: CASRGLAAGELFF.

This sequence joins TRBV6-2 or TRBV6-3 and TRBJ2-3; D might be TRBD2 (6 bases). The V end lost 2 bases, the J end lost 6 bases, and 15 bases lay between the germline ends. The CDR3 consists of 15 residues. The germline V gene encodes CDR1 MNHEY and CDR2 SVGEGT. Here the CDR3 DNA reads TGTGCCAGCAGTTACGATCGTCTGGCGGGGGATACGCAGTATTTT. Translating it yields CASSYDRLAGDTQYF.

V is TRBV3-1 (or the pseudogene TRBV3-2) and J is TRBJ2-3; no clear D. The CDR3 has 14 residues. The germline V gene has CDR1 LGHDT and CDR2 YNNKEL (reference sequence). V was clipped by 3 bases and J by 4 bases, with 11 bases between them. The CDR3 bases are TGTGCCAGCAGCCACCCCGCGCTGGCAGATACGCAGTATTTT. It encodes CASSHPALADTQYF.